One and the same sample provided the 14 T cell receptor beta chains below, sequenced in a study of cytotoxic CD8 clonotypes in ibrutinib-treated CLL. The repertoire was sequenced with immunoSEQ multiplex PCR; TCRdb's copy has only in-frame clones and lacks some. Of tens of thousands of clones in the sample, approximately 82% are singletons; the top ten hold about 36%. The source material was PBMCs, sampled after 24 months of ibrutinib treatment. These receptor sequences come from a human donor with chronic lymphocytic leukemia.

The chain couples TRBV7-9 to TRBJ1-1; 9 bases are shared with TRBD1. V was clipped by 4 bases and J by 4 bases; unmatched bases: 10. The CDR3 consists of 16 residues. Germline values: CDR1 SEHNR, CDR2 FQNEAQ (reference sequence). The CDR3 loop is CASSSPNRGRTTEAFF. The DNA for the CDR3 is TGTGCCAGCAGCTCACCCAACAGGGGGCGCACCACTGAAGCTTTCTTT. The variable domain in full, with the rest retrieved from reference TRBV7-9 and TRBJ1-1, is DTGVSQNPRHKITKRGQNVTFRCDPISEHNRLYWYRQTLGQGPEFLTYFQNEAQLEKSRLLSDRFSAERPKGSFSTLEIQRTEQGDSAMYLCASSSPNRGRTTEAFFGQGTRLTVV.

To note about this clone: Other DNA sequences of this sample code for an identical CDR3. This chain joins TRBV11-2 and TRBJ2-7; D might be TRBD2 (6 bases). Germline lookup yields CDR1 SGHAT and CDR2 FQNNGV. CDR3 length: 15 amino acids. Deletions cut 0 bases from V and 4 bases from J, with 13 bases between. The DNA for the CDR3 is TGTGCCAGCAGCTTAGATAAGGGAGGACGGTACGAGCAGTACTTC. It specifies CASSLDKGGRYEQYF.

The V call is TRBV19, the J call TRBJ2-7; D uncertain. The CDR3 totals 13 residues. CDR1 and CDR2 (germline): LNHDA, SQIVND (reference sequence). Trimming pared 2 bases from V and 4 bases from J, leaving 9 bases between. The CDR3 here is CASSITAEYEQYF. For the CDR3, the DNA is TGTGCCAGTAGTATAACTGCGGAGTACGAGCAGTACTTC.

The sample holds one count of this clone. The chain carries TRBV7-9 and TRBJ2-7; maybe TRBD2 (6 bases). CDR1 and CDR2 (germline): SEHNR, FQNEAQ (reference sequence). This CDR3 has 15 amino acids. V shed 10 bases and J shed 3 bases, with 22 bases lying between them. CDR3 protein: CAIPTTAGANYEQYF. The CDR3 region has the DNA TGTGCCATCCCAACCACAGCGGGCGCCAACTACGAGCAGTACTTC.

The V gene is TRBV28, the J gene TRBJ2-2, with D maybe TRBD2 (6 bases). V lost 2 bases to trimming and J lost 4 bases, with 20 bases between them. Per germline, CDR1 MDHEN and CDR2 SYDVKM. The CDR3 spans 18 residues. CDR3 in DNA: TGTGCCAGCAGTTTAATCCCAGGGAGGCAGGGAGGCACCGGGGAGCTGTTTTTT. Amino acids: CASSLIPGRQGGTGELFF. The entire variable domain, with the rest obtained from reference TRBV28 and TRBJ2-2, is as follows: DVKVTQSSRYLVKRTGEKVFLECVQDMDHENMFWYRQDPGLGLRLIYFSYDVKMKEKGDIPEGYSVSREKKERFSLILESASTNQTSMYLCASSLIPGRQGGTGELFFGEGSRLTVL.

V is TRBV28 and J is TRBJ2-3; D possibly uses TRBD1 or TRBD2 (5 bases each). The germline V gene has CDR1 MDHEN and CDR2 SYDVKM. The CDR3 runs to 15 residues. V was shortened by 5 bases and J by 0 bases, with 12 bases between the two germline ends. The CDR3 coding sequence is TGTGCCAGCAGTGCCGGGGCGACGAGCACAGATACGCAGTATTTT. This codes for CASSAGATSTDTQYF.

The chain employs TRBV2 and TRBJ1-1; D gene ambiguous. V lost 5 bases, J lost 0 bases, and 10 bases lay in between. Germline lookup yields CDR1 SNHLY and CDR2 FYNNEI. The CDR3 covers 14 residues. CDR3 loop: CASSLNTMNTEAFF. CDR3 nucleotide sequence: TGTGCCAGCAGTCTAAACACGATGAACACTGAAGCTTTCTTT.

The genes are TRBV28 and TRBJ2-2; D is perhaps TRBD2 (5 bases). CDR3 length equals 14 residues. The germline V gene has CDR1 MDHEN and CDR2 SYDVKM. The V end was cut by 7 bases, the J end by 0 bases, with 9 bases between. CDR3 residues: CASTYGTNTGELFF. CDR3 coding DNA: TGTGCCAGCACTTACGGGACGAACACCGGGGAGCTGTTTTTT.

This chain links TRBV28 with TRBJ2-7; 9 nucleotides agree with TRBD2. V lost 3 bases to trimming and J lost 1 base; unmatched junction nucleotides: 7. Germline assignment: CDR1 MDHEN and CDR2 SYDVKM. This CDR3 contains 16 residues. The CDR3 DNA reads as TGTGCCAGCAGTTTTTTTAGCGGGAGTGCTTCCTACGAGCAGTACTTC. This encodes CASSFFSGSASYEQYF. Based on the CDR3 plus reference TRBV28 and TRBJ2-7, the full variable domain is DVKVTQSSRYLVKRTGEKVFLECVQDMDHENMFWYRQDPGLGLRLIYFSYDVKMKEKGDIPEGYSVSREKKERFSLILESASTNQTSMYLCASSFFSGSASYEQYFGPGTRLTVT.

This sequence joins TRBV29-1 and TRBJ2-2; 7 nucleotides agree with TRBD1. The CDR3 has 14 amino acids. V lost 3 bases to trimming and J lost 4 bases; unmatched junction nucleotides: 5. Germline V gives CDR1 SQVTM, CDR2 ANQGSEA. CDR3 region: CSVDPRGSTGELFF. The CDR3 DNA follows: TGCAGCGTTGACCCCAGGGGGAGCACCGGGGAGCTGTTTTTT.

This clone was observed a handful of times. This chain connects TRBV4-2 to TRBJ1-5; 8 bases agree with TRBD1. V was clipped by 0 bases and J by 5 bases; unmatched bases: 3. CDR3 length equals 15 residues. Germline V gene lookup returns CDR1 LGHNA and CDR2 YNFKEQ. The CDR3 DNA is TGTGCCAGCAGCCAAGATCCGACAGGGGATCAGCCCCAGCATTTT. Protein sequence: CASSQDPTGDQPQHF.

The chain is built from TRBV28 and TRBJ1-1; no clear D gene. The CDR3 is 18 amino acids. V was shortened by 5 bases and J by 0 bases, with 22 bases between the two germline ends. Per germline, CDR1 MDHEN and CDR2 SYDVKM. Here the CDR3 DNA reads TGTGCCAGCAGTCCCAATCCGTGGGGTTTCCCATTGAACACTGAAGCTTTCTTT. Protein product: CASSPNPWGFPLNTEAFF.

This chain connects TRBV6-6 to TRBJ1-5; D uncertain. CDR1 and CDR2 (germline): MNHNY, SVGAGI (reference sequence). Trimming removed 6 bases at V and 7 bases at J, with 7 bases between. CDR3 length equals 11 residues. CDR3 loop: CASREKQPQHF. The DNA of the CDR3 is TGTGCCAGCAGGGAGAAGCAGCCCCAGCATTTT.

This clone was observed a handful of times. The chain is built from TRBV20-1 and TRBJ1-4, with 8 bases lining up with TRBD1. The V gene's germline CDR1 is DFQATT and CDR2 SNEGSKA (reference sequence). V shed 4 bases and J 8 bases; nucleotides not matched to a gene: 0. The CDR3 covers 11 residues. CDR3 coding DNA: TGCAGTGCTACAGGGGGCGAAAAACTGTTTTTT. Its protein is CSATGGEKLFF.